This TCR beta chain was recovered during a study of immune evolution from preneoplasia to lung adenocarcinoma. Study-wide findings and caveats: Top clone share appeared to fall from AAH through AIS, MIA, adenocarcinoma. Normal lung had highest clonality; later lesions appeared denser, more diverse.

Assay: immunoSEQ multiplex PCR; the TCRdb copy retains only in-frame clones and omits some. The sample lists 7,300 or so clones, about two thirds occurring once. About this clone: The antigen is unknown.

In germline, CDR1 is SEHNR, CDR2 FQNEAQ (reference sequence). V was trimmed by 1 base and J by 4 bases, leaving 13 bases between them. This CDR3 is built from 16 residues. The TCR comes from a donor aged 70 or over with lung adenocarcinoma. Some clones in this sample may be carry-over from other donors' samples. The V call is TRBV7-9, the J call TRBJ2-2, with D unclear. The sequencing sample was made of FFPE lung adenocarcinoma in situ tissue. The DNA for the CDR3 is TGTGCCAGCAGCTTAGTCTTCCCGGGTTCCACCGGGGAGCTGTTTTTT. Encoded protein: CASSLVFPGSTGELFF.